This TCR beta chain was recorded in a study of spatial heterogeneity in lung cancer. Points from the study as a whole: More often at tumor resection than at routine follow-up, ubiquitous expanded tumor TCRs were detected in the blood.

This clonotype appeared a few times. The antigen remains undetermined. Losses at the gene ends were 4 bases for V and 2 bases for J; bases not matched to a gene: 6. The CDR3 consists of 14 residues. Looked up from germline, CDR1 is DFQATT and CDR2 is SNEGSKA (reference sequence). A single record per CDR3 protein comes from TCRdb applying MiXCR to the 5' RACE reads. The sample yields tens of thousands of distinct CDR3 sequences, about a fifth seen once. The time point: sample taken at primary tumor resection. The sequenced material consisted of unsorted whole RNA from tumor, nontumor lung or frozen PBMC.

The source material was PBMCs, sampled at surgery. The sequence was obtained from a male donor with early-stage non-small cell lung cancer. The chain combines TRBV20-1 with TRBJ2-3; 7 bases map to TRBD2. The CDR3: CSAIWGRVTDTQYF. In nucleotides, the CDR3 is TGCAGTGCTATTTGGGGGAGGGTCACAGATACGCAGTATTTT.